This T cell receptor (beta chain) derives from a study of cytomegalovirus exposure and HLA in healthy donors. Across the whole study: Earlier findings included 100 million to 130 million unique TCR beta sequences obtained from some 180 million T cells. Overall study findings and caveats: A later analysis found TCR association rates differed by HLA locus, highest for DRB1 and lowest for HLA-C.

Healthy bone marrow donors supplied every sample. Primers: 60 Vbeta forward and 13 Jbeta reverse. Here immunoSEQ multiplex PCR was the method, and the copy in TCRdb shows in-frame clones only, minus some. This table has 89,000 or so clones, around 77% appearing once. Trimming removed 6 bases from V and 9 bases from J, with 15 bases in between. The CDR3 runs to 13 residues. The V gene's germline CDR1 is SGHTA and CDR2 FQGNSA. Comments on this clone: The antigen remains unidentified.

Source material: PBMCs. The receptor's source is a boy between 10 and 17 years old in good health and CMV-seronegative. This chain connects TRBV7-2 to TRBJ1-5; D ambiguous. The CDR3 coding sequence is TGTGCCAGCAGGGCTGACAATCGGTCGCCCCAGCATTTT. Protein: CASRADNRSPQHF.